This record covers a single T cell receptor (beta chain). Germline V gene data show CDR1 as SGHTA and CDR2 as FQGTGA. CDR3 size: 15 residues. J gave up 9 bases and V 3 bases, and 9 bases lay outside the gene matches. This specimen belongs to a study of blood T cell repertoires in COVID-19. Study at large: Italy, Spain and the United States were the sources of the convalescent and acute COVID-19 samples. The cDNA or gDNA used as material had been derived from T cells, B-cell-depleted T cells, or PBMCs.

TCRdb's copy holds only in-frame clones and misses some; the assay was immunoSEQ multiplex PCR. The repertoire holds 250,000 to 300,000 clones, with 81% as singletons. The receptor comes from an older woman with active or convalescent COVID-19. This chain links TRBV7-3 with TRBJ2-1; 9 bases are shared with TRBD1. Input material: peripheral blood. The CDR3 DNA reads TGTGCCAGCAGCTTCTCGCCAGGACAGGGGAGTGAGCAGTTCTTC. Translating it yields CASSFSPGQGSEQFF. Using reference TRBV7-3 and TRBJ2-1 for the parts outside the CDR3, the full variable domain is GAGVSQTPSNKVTEKGKYVELRCDPISGHTALYWYRQSLGQGPEFLIYFQGTGAADDSGLPNDRFFAVRPEGSVSTLKIQRTERGDSAVYLCASSFSPGQGSEQFFGPGTRLTVL.